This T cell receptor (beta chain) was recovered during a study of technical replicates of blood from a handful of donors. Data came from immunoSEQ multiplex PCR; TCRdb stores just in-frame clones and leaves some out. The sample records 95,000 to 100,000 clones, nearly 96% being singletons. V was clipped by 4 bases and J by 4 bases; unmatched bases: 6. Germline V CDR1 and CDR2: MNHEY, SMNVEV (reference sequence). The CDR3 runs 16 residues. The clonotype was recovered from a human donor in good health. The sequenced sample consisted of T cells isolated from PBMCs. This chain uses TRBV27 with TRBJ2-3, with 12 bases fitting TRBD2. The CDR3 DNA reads TGTGCCAGCAGTTCAAGACTAGCGGGAGCTGCAGATACGCAGTATTTT. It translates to CASSSRLAGAADTQYF.